The present TCR beta chain was sequenced within a study of T cell repertoires in cytomegalovirus infection. Study-wide context: The study used recently identified HLA-C-restricted and well-studied HLA-B-restricted CMV epitopes. Indications of both CMV infection and matching HLA type were provided by public TCR beta signatures.

There are many counts of this clonotype. Its specificity is not known. Points from the study as a whole: Dominating the ex vivo response were TCR beta clonotypes that were CMV-specific and HLA-C-restricted. Individuals carrying CMV plus the relevant HLA were identified by cumulative frequency of public TCR beta families.

TCRdb re-called the reads with MiXCR, one entry per CDR3 protein. The sample yields roughly 920,000 distinct CDR3 sequences, less than 35% seen once. Trimming removed 1 base from V and 0 bases from J, with 7 bases in between. This CDR3 has 15 residues. The specimen was cultured CD8+ T cells from PBMCs, collected from culture after CMV antigen stimulation. This chain joins TRBV12-3 or TRBV12-4 and TRBJ1-5; no clear D. The receptor was isolated from a human donor in good health (CMV status not recorded). Some clones in this sample may be carry-over from other donors' samples. The CDR3 protein is CASSLGGYSNQPQHF. CDR3 bases: TGTGCCAGCAGTTTAGGCGGTTATAGCAATCAGCCCCAGCATTTT.